The subject of this entry is one T cell receptor beta chain. As yet, its antigen is unknown. The sample belongs to a study of T cell responses to AZD1222 COVID-19 vaccine. The CDR3 extends over 18 amino acids. CDR1 is MGHRA, CDR2 YSYEKL, per germline. V was pared by 4 bases and J by 5 bases, with 27 bases between. Study conclusions and caveats: When two AZD1222 doses had been given, Spike-specific TCR breadth and depth rose. Across spike, vaccine-associated CD4 TCRs were found, dominant at 160-218 and 743-854.

Assay used: immunoSEQ multiplex PCR; TCRdb lists only in-frame clones, some missing. The sample lists 100,000 to 140,000 clones; roughly 90% were seen once. The chain couples TRBV4-1 to TRBJ2-7, with D perhaps TRBD2 (7 bases). The specimen was peripheral blood, collected 28 days after the second AZD1222 dose. This receptor was taken from an adult who received the AZD1222 COVID-19 vaccine. This CDR3 is CASSRTPRGGAGQDEQYF. Written as DNA, the CDR3 is TGCGCCAGCAGCCGCACTCCTCGTGGGGGGGCCGGGCAGGACGAGCAGTACTTC.